This is a list of T cell receptor beta chains from one sample in a study of OX40 agonist ivuxolimab in advanced cancers. The repertoire was sequenced with immunoSEQ multiplex PCR; TCRdb's copy has only in-frame clones and lacks some. This table has 50,000 to 65,000 clones, 75% to 90% appearing once. Sample: CD4+ or CD8+ T cells sorted from blood, taken in a trial of the OX40 agonist ivuxolimab. The receptors derive from an adult with an advanced solid tumor such as melanoma, head and neck, liver or kidney cancer. The CDR3 runs from the conserved cysteine through the conserved F or W. A D gene is named only where the DNA matches it firmly.

d_call cdr3_length v_call cdr3_aa
NA 13 TRBV6-6 CASRTEDNEKLFF
NA 16 TRBV4-3 CASSQALSTSTDTQYF
TRBD2 17 TRBV19 CASSHAPLAGETDTQYF
NA 14 TRBV11-2 CASSTSGFDNEQFF
NA 14 TRBV25-1 CASSGSSYNSPLHF
NA 14 TRBV11-2 CASSLALTGSKLFF
NA 12 TRBV30 CAWTGDQETQYF
NA 17 TRBV5-5 CASSFLGIGGSYNEQFF
TRBD2 14 TRBV7-9 CASSPGLAVNEQFF
TRBD2 17 TRBV4-1 CASSQVRGTSDYNEQFF
NA 19 TRBV23-1 CASSQSGTGVRASNQPQHF
NA 13 TRBV9 CASSVDWVGEQYF
NA 13 TRBV10-3 CAISDSSNYGYTF
TRBD1 15 TRBV4-3 CASSQRQGVTYEQFF
TRBD2 12 TRBV2 CASGTSGGLGFF
NA 15 TRBV28 CASRVGGAGTDTQYF
NA 15 TRBV7-2 CASSLDSLRNQPQHF
NA 14 TRBV6-5 CASIHGGEGGTQYF
NA 14 TRBV7-2 CASSASPSVMAQYF
NA 14 TRBV11-2 CASSLDRGANVLTF
NA 15 TRBV2 CATSPAGKSTGEQYF
NA 14 TRBV6-5 CASGRASGANVLTF
TRBD1 14 TRBV4-3 CASSQQTGGAEQFF
NA 16 TRBV28 CASSLRAGAAYGPQHF
NA 15 TRBV19 CASSKELTAQETQYF
NA 14 TRBV28 CASSTDSGSLGYTF